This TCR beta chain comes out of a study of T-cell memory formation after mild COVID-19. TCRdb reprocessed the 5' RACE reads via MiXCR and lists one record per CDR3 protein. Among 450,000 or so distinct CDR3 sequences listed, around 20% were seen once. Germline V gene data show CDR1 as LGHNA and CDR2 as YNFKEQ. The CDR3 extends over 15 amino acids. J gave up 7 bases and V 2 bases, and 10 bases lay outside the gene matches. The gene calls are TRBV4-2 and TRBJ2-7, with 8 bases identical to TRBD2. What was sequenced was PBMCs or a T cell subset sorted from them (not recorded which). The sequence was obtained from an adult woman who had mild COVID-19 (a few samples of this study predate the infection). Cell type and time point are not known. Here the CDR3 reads CASSQNSGGAEEQYF. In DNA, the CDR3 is TGTGCCAGCAGCCAAAACTCGGGGGGGGCGGAGGAGCAGTACTTC.